Below, 24 T cell receptor beta chains from the same sample are listed, as sequenced in a study of shared clonotypes between healthy human individuals. Sequencing used immunoSEQ multiplex PCR; TCRdb keeps in-frame clones, though not all of them. The sample includes some 1,100,000 clones, around three quarters of them seen just once. Sequenced: memory CD4+ T cells from PBMCs. Stated subset: CD45RA-negative fraction. These receptors all come from a man in his late teens or twenties in good health. Some clones in this sample may be carry-over from other donors' samples.

The chain links TRBV2 to TRBJ2-3; 7 bases map to TRBD2. This CDR3 is 15 amino acids long. With 4 bases clipped from V and 1 base from J, the junction kept 5 bases outside the gene matches. Germline values: CDR1 SNHLY, CDR2 FYNNEI. CDR3 amino acids: CASSGGSRGTDTQYF. In DNA, the CDR3 is TGTGCCAGCAGTGGCGGGAGTCGGGGCACAGATACGCAGTATTTT.

The rearrangement links TRBV4-2 to TRBJ1-2, with D unclear. V shed 4 bases and J shed 1 base, with 10 bases lying between them. Germline CDR1 LGHNA, CDR2 YNFKEQ. This CDR3 region has 14 residues. CDR3 bases: TGTGCCAGCAGCCCCCAGACGGATAACTATGGCTACACCTTC. Its protein is CASSPQTDNYGYTF.

The chain uses TRBV5-1 and TRBJ1-1; TRBD1 might be the D (6 bases). Germline V gene data show CDR1 as SGHRS and CDR2 as YFSETQ. The CDR3 is made up of 15 amino acids. Trimming took off 0 bases at V and 3 bases at J, with 12 bases between the two ends. The CDR3 DNA reads as TGCGCCAGCAGCTTGGCGGGCAGGGGTGACACTGAAGCTTTCTTT. This gives the protein CASSLAGRGDTEAFF.

The chain joins TRBV4-1 to TRBJ2-3; D possibly uses TRBD1 or TRBD2 (6 bases each). V lost 3 bases to trimming and J lost 5 bases, with 18 bases between them. The CDR3 covers 16 residues. Germline V gives CDR1 MGHRA, CDR2 YSYEKL. The DNA of the CDR3 is TGCGCCAGCAGCCAGCCGTGGGGGGCTGAAAAAGATACGCAGTATTTT. It specifies CASSQPWGAEKDTQYF.

The gene calls are TRBV29-1 and TRBJ1-2, with a possible D match to TRBD1 (5 bases). CDR1 is SQVTM and CDR2 is ANQGSEA in the germline V gene. V was trimmed by 8 bases and J by 4 bases, leaving 11 bases between them. CDR3 length equals 11 residues. The CDR3 reads CSLGGAYGYTF. In nucleotides, the CDR3 is TGCAGCCTAGGAGGGGCCTATGGCTACACCTTC.

This rearrangement joins TRBV5-1 to TRBJ2-5, with a weak D call TRBD1 (6 bases). V was pared by 1 base and J by 4 bases, with 8 bases between. There are 13 residues in the CDR3. CDR1 is SGHRS, CDR2 YFSETQ, per germline. The DNA of the CDR3 is TGCGCCAGCAGCTTGACAGGGTCAGAGACCCAGTACTTC. This translates into CASSLTGSETQYF.

As for this clone: One end of the junction varies from germline; a read error may be responsible. This CDR3 is also generated by other DNA sequences in the sample. The chain carries TRBV4-3 and TRBJ2-5, with D hard to call. CDR1 is LGHNA, CDR2 YSLEER, per germline. CDR3 length equals 13 residues. Here the CDR3 DNA reads TGCGCCAGCAGTCAAGGGCTCCAAGAGACCCAGTACTTC. Amino acid sequence: CASSQGLQETQYF.

V gene TRBV28 combines with J gene TRBJ1-3; a possible D gene is TRBD1 (5 bases). The CDR3 length is 15 residues. Deletions cut 6 bases from V and 2 bases from J, with 14 bases between. The germline CDR1 and CDR2 sequences are MDHEN and SYDVKM. This CDR3 reads CASRSPGLAGNTIYF. In DNA form, the CDR3 reads TGTGCCAGCAGATCCCCAGGGCTCGCTGGAAACACCATATATTTT. The variable domain in full, completed from reference TRBV28 and TRBJ1-3, reads DVKVTQSSRYLVKRTGEKVFLECVQDMDHENMFWYRQDPGLGLRLIYFSYDVKMKEKGDIPEGYSVSREKKERFSLILESASTNQTSMYLCASRSPGLAGNTIYFGEGSWLTVV.

With regard to this clone: A read error may account for a junction end that differs from germline. The genes are TRBV5-6 and TRBJ1-2, with D possibly matching TRBD1 (5 bases). This CDR3 region has 14 residues. Per the germline V gene, CDR1 is SGHDT and CDR2 is YYEEEE. In DNA, the CDR3 is TGTGCCAGCAGCCTACTGGGGGAAAACTATGGCAACACCTTC. Amino acid sequence: CASSLLGENYGNTF.

This clone was seen ten or more times. The rearrangement links TRBV9 to TRBJ2-7; a weak D match, TRBD1 (6 bases). CDR1 and CDR2 from the germline V gene are SGDLS and YYNGEE. This CDR3 has 14 residues. Trimming cost V 4 bases and J 5 bases, with 16 bases left between them. The CDR3 reads CASSQGQGRHEQYF. The CDR3 DNA follows: TGTGCCAGCAGCCAAGGTCAGGGGCGCCACGAGCAGTACTTC. The variable domain in full, completed from reference TRBV9 and TRBJ2-7, reads DSGVTQTPKHLITATGQRVTLRCSPRSGDLSVYWYQQSLDQGLQFLIQYYNGEERAKGNILERFSAQQFPDLHSELNLSSLELGDSALYFCASSQGQGRHEQYFGPGTRLTVT.

This sequence joins TRBV27 and TRBJ1-1; 8 bases line up with TRBD1. Germline V gene data show CDR1 as MNHEY and CDR2 as SMNVEV (reference sequence). The trim removed 1 base at V and 4 bases at J, leaving 2 bases unmatched. This CDR3 region has 14 residues. The CDR3 spells CASSLLDRVTEAFF. The CDR3, as DNA: TGTGCCAGCAGTTTATTGGACAGGGTCACTGAAGCTTTCTTT.

This chain joins TRBV30 and TRBJ2-2; the D gene is possibly TRBD1 (6 bases). Trimming cost V 0 bases and J 2 bases, with 13 bases left between them. Germline CDR1 reads GTSNPN; CDR2 reads SVGIG (reference sequence). This CDR3 region has 16 residues. As DNA, the CDR3 is TGTGCCTGGAGTGTAGGGCAGGGGCCAAACACCGGGGAGCTGTTTTTT. The encoded protein is CAWSVGQGPNTGELFF.

This chain links TRBV2 with TRBJ1-1, with D possibly being TRBD1 (5 bases). The CDR3 is 15 amino acids. The germline V gene has CDR1 SNHLY and CDR2 FYNNEI. The V end was cut by 2 bases, the J end by 2 bases, with 12 bases between. This CDR3 is CASSEFGAINTEAFF. DNA of the CDR3: TGTGCCAGCAGTGAATTTGGGGCCATAAACACTGAAGCTTTCTTT.

Concerning this clone: Germline is not matched at one junction end, which may reflect a read error. The chain combines TRBV7-7 with TRBJ2-5; D might be TRBD2 (5 bases). This CDR3 spans 15 amino acids. Germline CDR1 SSHAT, CDR2 FNYEAQ (reference sequence). CDR3 in DNA: TGTGCTAGCAGCTTAGCGTTTTCGGGGCAAGAGACCCAGTACTTC. This codes for CASSLAFSGQETQYF.

The chain couples TRBV15 to TRBJ1-5; D is unresolved. This CDR3 region has 16 residues. V was pared by 3 bases and J by 1 base, with 13 bases between. The germline V gene encodes CDR1 LNHNV and CDR2 YYDKDF (reference sequence). In nucleotides, the CDR3 is TGTGCCACCAGCAGCCGCAGGACCGTGAGCAATCAGCCCCAGCATTTT. Protein: CATSSRRTVSNQPQHF.

V usage is TRBV6-1 and J usage is TRBJ2-2; D is perhaps TRBD1 or TRBD2 (5 bases each). The CDR3 runs to 13 residues. Trimming took 4 bases from V and 5 from J, leaving 8 bases between them. Germline assignment: CDR1 MNHNS and CDR2 SASEGT. Written as DNA, the CDR3 is TGTGCCAGCAGTGGGGACCTAACCGGGGAGCTGTTTTTT. Residues: CASSGDLTGELFF.

This clone occurred a few times. The chain has TRBV7-8 and TRBJ1-1; D gene ambiguous. Between the trimmed V and J ends, which lost 1 base and 0 bases, there was a span of 9 bases. CDR3 length: 15 residues. Per the germline V gene, CDR1 is SGHVS and CDR2 is FQNEAQ. The CDR3 bases are TGTGCCAGCAGCTTAGAAGTCAGGATGAACACTGAAGCTTTCTTT. It encodes CASSLEVRMNTEAFF.

The chain is built from TRBV5-1 and TRBJ2-5; D possibly corresponds to TRBD2 (6 bases). V was shortened by 4 bases and J by 5 bases, with 9 bases between the two germline ends. This CDR3 has 12 residues. Germline V gene lookup returns CDR1 SGHRS and CDR2 YFSETQ. The DNA of the CDR3 is TGCGCCAGCAGCCAAGCGGGCGAGACCCAGTACTTC. Encoded protein: CASSQAGETQYF.

The V call is TRBV14, the J call TRBJ2-7, with TRBD2 as a possible D gene (5 bases). The CDR3 loop spans 14 amino acids. V was clipped by 0 bases and J by 9 bases, with 15 bases between them. CDR1 is SGHDN and CDR2 is FVKESK in the germline V gene. The CDR3 coding sequence is TGTGCCAGCAGCCAAGATAACGCTGCGGGCGGGCAGTACTTC. Translating it yields CASSQDNAAGGQYF.

This chain links TRBV11-2 with TRBJ1-4; D ambiguous. Germline V lookup: CDR1 SGHAT, CDR2 FQNNGV. The CDR3 is made up of 14 amino acids. Trimming removed 3 bases at V and 5 bases at J, with 10 bases between. This CDR3 is CASSFSQANEKLFF. The CDR3 bases are TGTGCCAGCAGCTTCTCCCAGGCGAATGAAAAACTGTTTTTT.

This rearrangement joins TRBV7-3 to TRBJ2-6; D is ambiguous. Germline-derived CDR1 and CDR2 are SGHTA and FQGTGA. V dropped 2 bases and J dropped 0 bases, with 5 bases sitting between them. CDR3 size: 15 residues. The CDR3 spells CASSLVYSGANVLTF. For the CDR3, the DNA is TGTGCCAGCAGCTTAGTGTACTCTGGGGCCAACGTCCTGACTTTC.

The V and J genes are TRBV29-1 and TRBJ1-2, with 8 nucleotides matching TRBD1. The CDR3 is made up of 13 amino acids. Germline V gene lookup returns CDR1 SQVTM and CDR2 ANQGSEA. V lost 2 bases, J lost 13 bases, and 12 bases stayed unmatched. CDR3 sequence (DNA): TGCAGCGTTGAAATTCAGGCCAGGGGGCAGAGCACCTTC. As protein: CSVEIQARGQSTF. The full variable domain, with the rest looked up from reference TRBV29-1 and TRBJ1-2, is SAVISQKPSRDICQRGTSLTIQCQVDSQVTMMFWYRQQPGQSLTLIATANQGSEATYESGFVIDKFPISRPNLTFSTLTVSNMSPEDSSIYLCSVEIQARGQSTFGSGTRLTVV.

Turning to this clone: Germline is not matched at one junction end, which may reflect a read error. The genes are TRBV7-2 and TRBJ2-2; TRBD2 matches 12 bases. The V gene's germline CDR1 is SGHTA and CDR2 FQGNSA. The length of the CDR3 is 15 residues. The CDR3 sequence is CASSLAGGPGGELFF. Written as DNA, the CDR3 is TGTGCCAGCAGCCTAGCGGGAGGGCCTGGCGGGGAGCTGTTTTTT.

The chain couples TRBV5-5 to TRBJ1-3; a possible D gene is TRBD1 (5 bases). The germline gives CDR1 SGHKS, CDR2 YYEKEE (reference sequence). This CDR3 comprises 13 residues. Deletions cut 0 bases from V and 6 bases from J, with 7 bases between. DNA for the CDR3: TGTGCCAGCAGCTTGGTGGGGACAAACACCATATATTTT. Translation: CASSLVGTNTIYF. Full variable domain (missing parts from reference TRBV5-5 and TRBJ1-3): DAGVTQSPTHLIKTRGQQVTLRCSPISGHKSVSWYQQVLGQGPQFIFQYYEKEERGRGNFPDRFSARQFPNYSSELNVNALLLGDSALYLCASSLVGTNTIYFGEGSWLTVV.